Shown below are 22 T cell receptor beta chains from a single sample sequenced in a study of blood T cell repertoires in COVID-19. Method: immunoSEQ multiplex PCR; TCRdb's copy keeps in-frame clones and lacks some. The data hold under 400,000 clones, with 89% observed a single time. The sequenced sample consisted of peripheral blood. The receptor source for this set is a woman aged 55 to 70 with COVID-19, enrolled during active disease.

The V call is TRBV5-8, the J call TRBJ1-1; D is uncertain. The CDR3 runs 13 residues. Looked up from germline, CDR1 is SGHTS and CDR2 is YDEGEE. V lost 4 bases and J lost 10, with 17 bases in between. CDR3 sequence reads: CASSPGPRERAFF. In DNA form, the CDR3 reads TGTGCCAGCAGCCCTGGGCCTCGGGAGAGAGCTTTCTTT.

J is TRBJ1-1 and V is TRBV3-1 (or the pseudogene TRBV3-2), with a weak D call TRBD1 (6 bases). Per germline, CDR1 LGHDT and CDR2 YNNKEL (reference sequence). The CDR3 contains 12 residues. Between the trimmed V and J ends, which lost 4 bases and 11 bases, there was a span of 14 bases. Written as DNA, the CDR3 is TGTGCCAGCAGCCGGGACACCAGAGGGGCTTTCTTT. Its protein is CASSRDTRGAFF.

This sequence joins TRBV5-5 and TRBJ2-1; D is possibly TRBD1 (6 bases). The CDR3 runs 15 residues. CDR1 is SGHKS and CDR2 is YYEKEE in the germline V gene (reference sequence). V lost 3 bases, J lost 5 bases, and 15 bases lay in between. The CDR3, as DNA: TGTGCCAGCAGCTCCACAGGGTGGGCCAACAATGAGCAGTTCTTC. Protein: CASSSTGWANNEQFF.

The chain carries TRBV5-1 and TRBJ2-5, with unresolved D. The length of the CDR3 is 11 residues. Germline CDR1 and CDR2: SGHRS and YFSETQ. Between the trimmed V and J ends, which lost 4 bases and 4 bases, there was a span of 5 bases. CDR3 nucleotides: TGCGCCAGCAGCGACTTAGAGACCCAGTACTTC. It specifies CASSDLETQYF.

A few counts support this clone. This chain uses TRBV24-1 with TRBJ2-1, with D tentatively TRBD2 (5 bases). Germline lookup yields CDR1 KGHDR and CDR2 SFDVKD. This CDR3 contains 14 residues. Trimming removed 4 bases at V and 7 bases at J, with 13 bases between. CDR3 loop: CATSESGDANEQFF. The CDR3 DNA sequence: TGTGCCACCAGTGAATCCGGGGATGCGAATGAGCAGTTCTTC.

V gene TRBV6-5 combines with J gene TRBJ2-7; tentatively, D is TRBD2 (6 bases). The germline CDR1 and CDR2 sequences are MNHEY and SVGAGI. The CDR3 is made up of 15 amino acids. Trimming shortened V by 7 bases and J by 3 bases, and 19 bases separated the two germline ends. The chain's CDR3 is CASTLPGLFLYEQYF. The CDR3 bases are TGTGCCAGCACCCTCCCGGGACTCTTTCTCTACGAGCAGTACTTC.

V usage is TRBV5-6 and J usage is TRBJ1-1; 7 nucleotides align to TRBD1. CDR1 is SGHDT, CDR2 YYEEEE, per germline. The CDR3 extends over 16 amino acids. V shed 1 base, J shed 2 bases, and the junction held 8 bases outside the gene matches. CDR3: CASSLSTGVANTEAFF. CDR3 nucleotides: TGTGCCAGCAGCTTGTCAACAGGGGTAGCAAACACTGAAGCTTTCTTT.

The chain joins TRBV28 to TRBJ1-4; 10 nucleotides match TRBD1. The CDR3 extends over 15 amino acids. The V and J ends lost 6 bases and 6 bases, in that order; junction bases with no gene match: 7. The germline gives CDR1 MDHEN, CDR2 SYDVKM. The CDR3 protein is CASSPGGTGDEKLFF. The CDR3 DNA sequence: TGTGCCAGCAGCCCTGGGGGGACAGGGGATGAAAAACTGTTTTTT.

The chain is built from TRBV7-9 and TRBJ1-3; 7 nucleotides match TRBD1. Germline V gives CDR1 SEHNR, CDR2 FQNEAQ (reference sequence). V was clipped by 5 bases and J by 7 bases; unmatched bases: 8. This CDR3 spans 14 amino acids. CDR3 DNA: TGTGCCAGCAGCACGACAGGGTATCTCAACACCATATATTTT. Protein sequence: CASSTTGYLNTIYF.

J is TRBJ1-2 and V is TRBV5-1; 7 bases match TRBD1. The CDR3 runs 15 residues. The ends lost 3 bases at V and 4 bases at J; junction bases unmatched: 9. The V gene's germline CDR1 is SGHRS and CDR2 YFSETQ. CDR3 residues: CASSSQGKGVYGYTF. The DNA for the CDR3 is TGCGCCAGCAGCTCACAGGGGAAGGGGGTCTATGGCTACACCTTC.

This clone was counted only a few times. The V gene is TRBV6-5, the J gene TRBJ1-1, with D possibly matching TRBD1 (5 bases). V was clipped by 7 bases and J by 4 bases, with 13 bases between them. The germline V gene has CDR1 MNHEY and CDR2 SVGAGI. This CDR3 spans 13 amino acids. The CDR3 sequence is CASTGQAGTEAFF. CDR3 coding DNA: TGTGCCAGCACCGGACAAGCGGGCACTGAAGCTTTCTTT.

The chain is built from TRBV5-1 and TRBJ1-3; possibly TRBD1 for D (5 bases). The germline V gene encodes CDR1 SGHRS and CDR2 YFSETQ. The ends were cut back, 4 bases at V and 2 bases at J, with 10 bases in the middle. This CDR3 has 14 amino acids. The CDR3 nucleotides read TGCGCCAGCAGCCAATCAGGGACTGGAAACACCATATATTTT. It codes for CASSQSGTGNTIYF.

The chain couples TRBV6-6 to TRBJ1-6, with D possibly being TRBD1 (6 bases). Germline loops: CDR1 MNHNY, CDR2 SVGAGI (reference sequence). Between the trimmed V and J ends, which lost 7 bases and 1 base, there was a span of 11 bases. The CDR3 contains 15 residues. CDR3: CASKDSTSYNSPLHF. CDR3 nucleotides: TGTGCCAGCAAGGACAGCACTTCCTATAATTCACCCCTCCACTTT.

The chain joins TRBV5-1 to TRBJ1-2; 8 nucleotides line up with TRBD1. From germline, CDR1 is SGHRS and CDR2 YFSETQ. The CDR3 is 17 residues long. Germline trimming cut 0 bases from V and 5 bases from J; bases unmatched to any gene: 12. Here the CDR3 DNA reads TGCGCCAGCAGCTTGGTACCTCAGGGGGCGGAAAGTTATGGCTACACCTTC. Protein sequence: CASSLVPQGAESYGYTF.

The V call is TRBV4-2, the J call TRBJ1-3; 7 bases are a match to TRBD1. The CDR3 contains 16 residues. The trim removed 0 bases at V and 0 bases at J, leaving 2 bases unmatched. The V gene's germline CDR1 is LGHNA and CDR2 YNFKEQ. This chain's CDR3 is CASSQDGQASGNTIYF. The CDR3 bases are TGTGCCAGCAGCCAAGATGGACAGGCCTCTGGAAACACCATATATTTT.

This chain uses TRBV3-1 (or the pseudogene TRBV3-2) with TRBJ1-2; D not resolved. V was shortened by 4 bases and J by 2 bases, with 14 bases between the two germline ends. Germline V gene sequence: CDR1 LGHDT, CDR2 YNNKEL (reference sequence). This CDR3 comprises 15 residues. DNA of the CDR3: TGTGCCAGCAGCCCAGAGGCTCCGAACAACTATGGCTACACCTTC. As protein: CASSPEAPNNYGYTF.

The chain has TRBV6-1 and TRBJ1-2; D possibly corresponds to TRBD1 (6 bases). Per the germline V gene, CDR1 is MNHNS and CDR2 is SASEGT. Between the trimmed V and J ends, which lost 0 bases and 2 bases, there was a span of 13 bases. The CDR3 runs to 16 residues. Written as DNA, the CDR3 is TGTGCCAGCAGTGAAGCGTCGACAGGTTGGAACTATGGCTACACCTTC. Amino acid sequence: CASSEASTGWNYGYTF.

The chain links TRBV4-2 to TRBJ2-1; 16 positions match TRBD2. The CDR3 extends over 19 amino acids. Germline CDR1 is LGHNA and CDR2 is YNFKEQ. Trimming took 2 bases from V and 0 from J; bases not matched to a gene: 4. In DNA, the CDR3 is TGTGCCAGCAGCCAACAGGGACTAGCGGGGGGGAGCTCCTACAATGAGCAGTTCTTC. It specifies CASSQQGLAGGSSYNEQFF.

The rearrangement links TRBV10-3 to TRBJ1-3, with D unclear. The length of the CDR3 is 14 residues. Trimming shortened V by 8 bases and J by 2 bases, and 13 bases separated the two germline ends. Per the germline V gene, CDR1 is ENHRY and CDR2 is SYGVKD. As DNA, the CDR3 is TGTGCCATCGGCTCTGGAGTGGCTGGAAACACCATATATTTT. Its translation: CAIGSGVAGNTIYF.

The chain is built from TRBV2 and TRBJ2-5; 8 bases fit TRBD1. The CDR3 has 17 residues. Germline-derived CDR1 and CDR2 are SNHLY and FYNNEI. Germline trimming cut 7 bases from V and 4 bases from J; bases unmatched to any gene: 17. The CDR3 DNA follows: TGTGCCAGCACCATGCCCCCGGGACAGGCATATGGAGAGACCCAGTACTTC. Translation: CASTMPPGQAYGETQYF.

The CDR3 DNA reads as TGTGCCAGTAGTACCCTGGACAGGGTCTATGGCTACACCTTC. Its translation is CASSTLDRVYGYTF. V and J are TRBV19 and TRBJ1-2; TRBD1 matches at 8 bases. V gave up 4 bases and J gave up 4 bases; unmatched junction bases: 5. Germline CDR1 LNHDA, CDR2 SQIVND (reference sequence). The CDR3 is 14 residues long.

The gene calls are TRBV5-1 and TRBJ1-2, with 8 positions matching TRBD1. The CDR3 is made up of 13 amino acids. Germline V CDR1 and CDR2: SGHRS, YFSETQ. V shed 4 bases and J 4 bases; nucleotides not matched to a gene: 3. CDR3 loop: CASSATGAYGYTF. CDR3 nucleotide sequence: TGCGCCAGCAGCGCGACAGGGGCCTATGGCTACACCTTC.